The clone carrying this T cell receptor (beta chain) was seen a few times. Looked up from germline, CDR1 is MDHEN and CDR2 is SYDVKM. V gave up 5 bases and J gave up 5 bases; unmatched junction bases: 4. The CDR3 consists of 14 residues. The entry originates in a study of T cell changes during pregnancy in multiple sclerosis. Assay: immunoSEQ multiplex PCR; the TCRdb copy retains only in-frame clones and omits some. The sample includes 30,000 to 35,000 clones, roughly 90% of them seen just once. Sequenced material: CD8+ T cells from peripheral blood mononuclear cells, taken in the first trimester of pregnancy. The gene calls are TRBV28 and TRBJ2-2; TRBD1 matches at 8 bases. The TCR originated in a female donor with multiple sclerosis, enrolled in a pregnancy study. The CDR3 loop reads CASSQGANTGELFF. CDR3 nucleotides: TGTGCCAGCAGTCAGGGGGCAAATACCGGGGAGCTGTTTTTT.